This note documents a single TCR beta chain sequence. The authors' processing: Cell counts per sample came from amplifying reference gene primers. This table comes from immunoSEQ multiplex PCR, and its TCRdb copy is limited to in-frame clones, with some not included. That table is the source of V, J and clone size, and D and trimming were worked out from the DNA. The sample records some 120,000 clones, approximately 85% being singletons. The entry originates in a study of blood T cell repertoires in COVID-19. Study context: Researchers got acute and convalescent COVID-19 samples from the United States, Italy and Spain. T cells, B-cell-depleted T cells, or PBMCs provided the cDNA or gDNA that served as material.

The CDR3 length is 15 residues. The germline CDR1 and CDR2 sequences are SGHRS and YFSETQ. Trimming shortened V by 2 bases and J by 5 bases, and 17 bases separated the two germline ends. The specimen was peripheral blood. The chain couples TRBV5-1 to TRBJ2-7; D is possibly TRBD1 (6 bases). This clonotype was obtained from a human donor in a cohort sampled during active COVID-19. The CDR3 sequence: CASSFSGTTTHEQYF. Written as DNA, the CDR3 is TGCGCCAGCAGCTTTTCCGGGACAACTACGCACGAGCAGTACTTC.